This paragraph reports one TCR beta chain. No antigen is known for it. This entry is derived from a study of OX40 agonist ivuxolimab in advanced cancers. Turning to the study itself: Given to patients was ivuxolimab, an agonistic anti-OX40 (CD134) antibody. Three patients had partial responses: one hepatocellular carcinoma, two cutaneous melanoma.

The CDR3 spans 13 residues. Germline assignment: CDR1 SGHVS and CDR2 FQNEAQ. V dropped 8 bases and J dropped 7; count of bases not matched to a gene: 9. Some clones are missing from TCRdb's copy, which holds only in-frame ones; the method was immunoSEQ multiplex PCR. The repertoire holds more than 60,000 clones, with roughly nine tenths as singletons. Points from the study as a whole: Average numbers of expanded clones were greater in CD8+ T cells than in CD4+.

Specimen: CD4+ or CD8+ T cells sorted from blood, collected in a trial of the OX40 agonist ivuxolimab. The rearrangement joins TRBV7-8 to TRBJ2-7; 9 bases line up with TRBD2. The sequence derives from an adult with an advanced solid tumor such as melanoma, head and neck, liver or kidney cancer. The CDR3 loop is CASGRSLAGEQYF. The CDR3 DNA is TGTGCCAGCGGGAGGAGCCTAGCGGGGGAGCAGTACTTC. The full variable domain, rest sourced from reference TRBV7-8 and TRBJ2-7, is GAGVSQSPRYKVAKRGQDVALRCDPISGHVSLFWYQQALGQGPEFLTYFQNEAQLDKSGLPSDRFFAERPEGSVSTLKIQRTQQEDSAVYLCASGRSLAGEQYFGPGTRLTVT.